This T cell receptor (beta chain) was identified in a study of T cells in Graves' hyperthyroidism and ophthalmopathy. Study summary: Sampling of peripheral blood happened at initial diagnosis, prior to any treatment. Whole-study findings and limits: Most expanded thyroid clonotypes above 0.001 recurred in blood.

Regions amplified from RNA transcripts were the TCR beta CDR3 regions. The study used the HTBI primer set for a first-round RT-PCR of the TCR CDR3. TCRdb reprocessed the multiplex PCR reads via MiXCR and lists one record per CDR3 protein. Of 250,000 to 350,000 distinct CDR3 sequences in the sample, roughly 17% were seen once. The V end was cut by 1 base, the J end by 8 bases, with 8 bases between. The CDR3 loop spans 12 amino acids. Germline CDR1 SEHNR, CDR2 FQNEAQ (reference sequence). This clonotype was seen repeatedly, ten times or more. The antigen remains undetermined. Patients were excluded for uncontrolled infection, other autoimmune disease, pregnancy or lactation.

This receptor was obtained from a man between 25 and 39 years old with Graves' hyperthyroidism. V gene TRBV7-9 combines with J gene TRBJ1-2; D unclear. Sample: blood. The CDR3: CASSLDGRGYTF. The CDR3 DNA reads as TGTGCCAGCAGCTTAGATGGCAGAGGCTACACCTTC. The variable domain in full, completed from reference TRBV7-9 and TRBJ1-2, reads DTGVSQNPRHKITKRGQNVTFRCDPISEHNRLYWYRQTLGQGPEFLTYFQNEAQLEKSRLLSDRFSAERPKGSFSTLEIQRTEQGDSAMYLCASSLDGRGYTFGSGTRLTVV.